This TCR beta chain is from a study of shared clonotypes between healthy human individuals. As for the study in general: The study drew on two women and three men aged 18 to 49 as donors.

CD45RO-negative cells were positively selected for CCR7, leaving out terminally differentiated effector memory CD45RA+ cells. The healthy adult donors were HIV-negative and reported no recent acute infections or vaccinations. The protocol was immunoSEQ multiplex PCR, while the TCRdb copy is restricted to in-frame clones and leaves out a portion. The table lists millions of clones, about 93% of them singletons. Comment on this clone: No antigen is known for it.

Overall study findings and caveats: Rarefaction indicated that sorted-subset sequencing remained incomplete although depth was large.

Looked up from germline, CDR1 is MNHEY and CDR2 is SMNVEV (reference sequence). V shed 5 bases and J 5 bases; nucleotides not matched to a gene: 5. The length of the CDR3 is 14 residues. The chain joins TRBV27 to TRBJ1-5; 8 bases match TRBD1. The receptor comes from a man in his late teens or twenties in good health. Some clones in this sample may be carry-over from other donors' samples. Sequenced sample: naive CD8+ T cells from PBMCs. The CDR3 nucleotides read TGTGCCAGCAGTCCGACAGGGGTCTATCAGCCCCAGCATTTT. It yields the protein CASSPTGVYQPQHF.